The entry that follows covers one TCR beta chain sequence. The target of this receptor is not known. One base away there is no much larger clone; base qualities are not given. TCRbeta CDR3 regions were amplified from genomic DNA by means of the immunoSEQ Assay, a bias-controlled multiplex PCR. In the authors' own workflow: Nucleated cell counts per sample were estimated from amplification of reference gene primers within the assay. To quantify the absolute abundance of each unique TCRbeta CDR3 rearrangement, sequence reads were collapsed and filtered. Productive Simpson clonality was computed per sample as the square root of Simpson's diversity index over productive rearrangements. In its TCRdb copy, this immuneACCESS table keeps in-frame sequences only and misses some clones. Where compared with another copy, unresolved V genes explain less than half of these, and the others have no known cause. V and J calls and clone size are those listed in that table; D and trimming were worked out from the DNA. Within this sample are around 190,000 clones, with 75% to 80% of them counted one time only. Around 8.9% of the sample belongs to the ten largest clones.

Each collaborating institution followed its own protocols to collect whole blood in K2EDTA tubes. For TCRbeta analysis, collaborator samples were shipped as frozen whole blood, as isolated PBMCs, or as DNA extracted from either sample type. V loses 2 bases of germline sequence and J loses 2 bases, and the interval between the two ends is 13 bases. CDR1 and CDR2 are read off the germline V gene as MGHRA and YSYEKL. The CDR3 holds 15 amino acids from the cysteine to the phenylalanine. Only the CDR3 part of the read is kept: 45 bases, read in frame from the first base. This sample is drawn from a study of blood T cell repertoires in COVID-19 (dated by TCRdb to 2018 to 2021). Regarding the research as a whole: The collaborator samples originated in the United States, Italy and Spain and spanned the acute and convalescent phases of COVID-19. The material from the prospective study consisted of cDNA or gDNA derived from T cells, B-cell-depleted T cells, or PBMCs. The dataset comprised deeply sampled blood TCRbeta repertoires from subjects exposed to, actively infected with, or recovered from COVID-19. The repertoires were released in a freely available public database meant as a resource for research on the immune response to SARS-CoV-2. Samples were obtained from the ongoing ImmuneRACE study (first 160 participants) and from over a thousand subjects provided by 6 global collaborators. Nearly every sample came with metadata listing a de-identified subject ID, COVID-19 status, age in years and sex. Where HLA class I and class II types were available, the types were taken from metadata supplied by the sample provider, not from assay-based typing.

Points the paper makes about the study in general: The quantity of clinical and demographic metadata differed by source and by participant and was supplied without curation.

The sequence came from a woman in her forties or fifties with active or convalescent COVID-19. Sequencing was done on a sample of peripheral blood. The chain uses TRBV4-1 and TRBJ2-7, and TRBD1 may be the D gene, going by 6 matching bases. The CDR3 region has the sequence CASSQPDRATYEQYF. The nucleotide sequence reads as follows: TGCGCCAGCAGCCAACCGGACAGAGCCACCTACGAGCAGTACTTC.